By sample share, the clone carrying this TCR beta chain is medium-sized (0.01 to 0.1%). Its matching antigen is unknown. The CDR3 contains 16 residues. Losses at the gene ends were 3 bases for V and 5 bases for J; bases not matched to a gene: 11. Per germline, CDR1 MRHNA and CDR2 SNTAGT. This sample was included in a study of OX40 agonist ivuxolimab in advanced cancers. The overall study: Patients with hepatocellular carcinoma, melanoma, renal cell or head and neck cancer made up the dose-escalation patients. The study, taken as a whole, reports: Expanded peripheral T-cell antigen specificity went undetermined. Also showing low normalized T-cell clonal expansion were some of the nonresponders.

Only in-frame clones appear in the TCRdb table, and some are missing; sequencing was by immunoSEQ multiplex PCR. This sample carries tens of thousands of clones, 81% of them seen once, and the ten largest clones take approximately 4.6%. Collection of blood occurred at baseline, at cycle 4 day 1, and at cycle 7 day 1. The input for sequencing was CD4+ or CD8+ T cells sorted from blood, taken in a trial of the OX40 agonist ivuxolimab. The J gene is TRBJ2-7, the V gene TRBV6-4, with 9 bases aligning to TRBD1. The sequence was collected from an adult with an advanced solid tumor such as melanoma, head and neck, liver or kidney cancer. The CDR3 sequence: CASSEGGGTGPDEQYF. CDR3 bases: TGTGCCAGCAGTGAGGGGGGCGGGACAGGGCCGGACGAGCAGTACTTC.